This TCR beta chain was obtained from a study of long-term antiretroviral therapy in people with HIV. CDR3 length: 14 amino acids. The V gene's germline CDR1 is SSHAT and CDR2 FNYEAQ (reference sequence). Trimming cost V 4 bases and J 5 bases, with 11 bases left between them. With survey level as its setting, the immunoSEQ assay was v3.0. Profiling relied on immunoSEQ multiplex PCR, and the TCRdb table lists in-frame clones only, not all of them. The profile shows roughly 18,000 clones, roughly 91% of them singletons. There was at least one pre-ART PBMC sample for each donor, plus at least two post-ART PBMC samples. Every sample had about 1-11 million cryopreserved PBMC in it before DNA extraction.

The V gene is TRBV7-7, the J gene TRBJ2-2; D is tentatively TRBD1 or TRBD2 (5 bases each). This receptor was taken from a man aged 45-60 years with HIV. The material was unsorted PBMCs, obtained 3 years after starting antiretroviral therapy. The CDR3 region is CASSSGRTTGELFF. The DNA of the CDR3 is TGTGCCAGCAGCTCGGGACGGACTACCGGGGAGCTGTTTTTT. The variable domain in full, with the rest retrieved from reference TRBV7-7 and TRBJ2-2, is GAGVSQSPRYKVTKRGQDVTLRCDPISSHATLYWYQQALGQGPEFLTYFNYEAQPDKSGLPSDRFSAERPEGSISTLTIQRTEQRDSAMYRCASSSGRTTGELFFGEGSRLTVL.